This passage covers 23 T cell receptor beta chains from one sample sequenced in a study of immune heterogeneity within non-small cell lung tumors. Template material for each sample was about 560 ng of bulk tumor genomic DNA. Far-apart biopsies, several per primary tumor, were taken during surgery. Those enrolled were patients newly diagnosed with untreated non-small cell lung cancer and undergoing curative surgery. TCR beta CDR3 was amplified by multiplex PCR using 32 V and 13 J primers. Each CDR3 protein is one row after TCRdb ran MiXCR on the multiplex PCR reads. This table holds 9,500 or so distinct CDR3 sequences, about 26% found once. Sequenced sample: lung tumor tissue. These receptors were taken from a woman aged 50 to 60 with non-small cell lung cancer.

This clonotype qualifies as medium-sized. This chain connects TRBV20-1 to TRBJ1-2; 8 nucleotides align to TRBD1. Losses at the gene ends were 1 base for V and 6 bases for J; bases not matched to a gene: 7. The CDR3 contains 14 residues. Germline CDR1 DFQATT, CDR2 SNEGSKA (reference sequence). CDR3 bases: TGCAGTGCTAGAGCCCCGGACAGGGAAAATGGCTACACCTTC. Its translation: CSARAPDRENGYTF.

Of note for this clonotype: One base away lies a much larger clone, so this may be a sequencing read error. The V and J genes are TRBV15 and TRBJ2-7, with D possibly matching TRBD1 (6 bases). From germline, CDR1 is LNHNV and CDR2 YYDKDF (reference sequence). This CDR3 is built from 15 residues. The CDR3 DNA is TGTGCCGCCAGCAGAGATTGGGCAGGGGTAGGGGAGCAGTACTTC. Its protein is CAASRDWAGVGEQYF.

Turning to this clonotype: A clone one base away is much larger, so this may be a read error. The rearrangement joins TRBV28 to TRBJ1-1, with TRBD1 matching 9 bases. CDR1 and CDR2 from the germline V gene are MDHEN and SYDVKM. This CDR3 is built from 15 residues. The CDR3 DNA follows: TGTGCCAGCAGTCCGTGGACAGGGGCTAACACTGAAGCTCTCTTT. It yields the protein CASSPWTGANTEALF. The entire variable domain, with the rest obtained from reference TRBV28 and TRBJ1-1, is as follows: DVKVTQSSRYLVKRTGEKVFLECVQDMDHENMFWYRQDPGLGLRLIYFSYDVKMKEKGDIPEGYSVSREKKERFSLILESASTNQTSMYLCASSPWTGANTEALFGQGTRLTVV.

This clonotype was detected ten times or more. CDR3 residues: CASSTDRGDTEAFF. CDR3 sequence (DNA): TGTGCCAGCAGTACGGACAGGGGGGACACTGAAGCTTTCTTT. This chain uses TRBV7-3 with TRBJ1-1; 10 bases line up with TRBD1. Unmatched junction bases numbered 4, after V lost 6 bases and J lost 3 bases. The CDR3 covers 14 residues. The germline CDR1 and CDR2 sequences are SGHTA and FQGTGA. Full variable domain (missing parts from reference TRBV7-3 and TRBJ1-1): GAGVSQTPSNKVTEKGKYVELRCDPISGHTALYWYRQSLGQGPEFLIYFQGTGAADDSGLPNDRFFAVRPEGSVSTLKIQRTERGDSAVYLCASSTDRGDTEAFFGQGTRLTVV.

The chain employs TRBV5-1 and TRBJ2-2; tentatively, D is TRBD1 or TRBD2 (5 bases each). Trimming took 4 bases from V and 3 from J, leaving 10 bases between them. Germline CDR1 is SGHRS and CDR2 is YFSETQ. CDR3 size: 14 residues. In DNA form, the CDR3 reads TGCGCCAGCAGCCTGGGACGGCACACCGGGGAGCTGTTTTTT. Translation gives CASSLGRHTGELFF.

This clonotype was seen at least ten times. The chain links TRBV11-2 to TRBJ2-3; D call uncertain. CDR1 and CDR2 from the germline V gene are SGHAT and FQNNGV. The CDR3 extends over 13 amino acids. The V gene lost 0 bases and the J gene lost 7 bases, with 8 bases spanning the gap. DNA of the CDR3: TGTGCCAGCAGCTTAGATTTAACAAATACGCAGTATTTT. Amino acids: CASSLDLTNTQYF.

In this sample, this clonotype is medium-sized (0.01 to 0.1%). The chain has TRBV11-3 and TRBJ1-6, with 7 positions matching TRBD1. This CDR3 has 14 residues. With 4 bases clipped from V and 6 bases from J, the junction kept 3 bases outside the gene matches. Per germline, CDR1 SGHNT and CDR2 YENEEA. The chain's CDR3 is CASSSGQPNSPLHF. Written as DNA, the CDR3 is TGTGCCAGCAGCTCGGGACAGCCTAATTCACCCCTCCACTTT.

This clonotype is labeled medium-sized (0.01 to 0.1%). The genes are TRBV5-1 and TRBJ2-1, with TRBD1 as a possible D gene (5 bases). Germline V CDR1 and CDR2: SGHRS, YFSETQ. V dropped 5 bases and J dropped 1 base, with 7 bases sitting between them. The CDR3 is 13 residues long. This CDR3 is CASRGESYNEQFF. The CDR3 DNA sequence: TGCGCCAGCAGAGGGGAATCCTACAATGAGCAGTTCTTC.

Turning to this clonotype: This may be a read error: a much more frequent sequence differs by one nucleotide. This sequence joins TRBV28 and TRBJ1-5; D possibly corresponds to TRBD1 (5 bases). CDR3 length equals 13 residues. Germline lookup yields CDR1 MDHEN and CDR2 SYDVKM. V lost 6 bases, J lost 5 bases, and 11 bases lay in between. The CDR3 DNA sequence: TGTGCCAGCAGATCAGGACATTATCAGCCCCAGCATTTT. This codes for CASRSGHYQPQHF.

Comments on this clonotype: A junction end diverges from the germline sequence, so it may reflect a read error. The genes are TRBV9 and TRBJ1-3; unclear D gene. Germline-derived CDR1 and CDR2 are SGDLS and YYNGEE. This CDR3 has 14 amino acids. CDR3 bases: TGTTCCAGCAGCGCTTCAGGCTCTGGAAACACCATATATTTT. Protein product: CSSSASGSGNTIYF.

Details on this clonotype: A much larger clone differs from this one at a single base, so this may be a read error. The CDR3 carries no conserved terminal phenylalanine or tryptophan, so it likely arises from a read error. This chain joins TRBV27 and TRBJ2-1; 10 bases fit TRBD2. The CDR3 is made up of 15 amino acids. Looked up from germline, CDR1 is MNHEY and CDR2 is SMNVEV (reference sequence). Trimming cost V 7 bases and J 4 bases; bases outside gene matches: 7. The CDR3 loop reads CASNKAGGSYNEQFL. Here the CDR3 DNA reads TGTGCCAGCAATAAAGCGGGAGGGTCATACAATGAGCAGTTCCTC.

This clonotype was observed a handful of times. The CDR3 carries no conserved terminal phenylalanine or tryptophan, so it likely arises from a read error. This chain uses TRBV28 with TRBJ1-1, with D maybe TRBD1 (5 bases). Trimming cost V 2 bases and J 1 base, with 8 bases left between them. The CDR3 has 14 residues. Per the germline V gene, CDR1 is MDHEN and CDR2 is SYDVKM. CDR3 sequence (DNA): TGTGCCAGCAGTTTAGCAGGGAAGAACACTGAAGCTTTCCTT. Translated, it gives CASSLAGKNTEAFL.

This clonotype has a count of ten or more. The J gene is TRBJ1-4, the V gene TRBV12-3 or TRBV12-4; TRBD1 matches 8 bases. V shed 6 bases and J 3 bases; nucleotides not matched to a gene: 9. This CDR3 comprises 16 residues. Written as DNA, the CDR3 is TGTGCCAGCAGCGGACAGGGATCGACGGCTAATGAAAAACTGTTTTTT. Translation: CASSGQGSTANEKLFF.

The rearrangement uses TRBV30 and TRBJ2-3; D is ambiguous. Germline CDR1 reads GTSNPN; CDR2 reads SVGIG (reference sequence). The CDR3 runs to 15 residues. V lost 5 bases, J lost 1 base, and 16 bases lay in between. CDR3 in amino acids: CAWRLSGSGTDTQYF. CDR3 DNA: TGTGCCTGGCGCCTCTCGGGCAGTGGCACAGATACGCAGTATTTT. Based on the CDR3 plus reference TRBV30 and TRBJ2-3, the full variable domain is SQTIHQWPATLVQPVGSPLSLECTVEGTSNPNLYWYRQAAGRGLQLLFYSVGIGQISSEVPQNLSASRPQDRQFILSSKKLLLSDSGFYLCAWRLSGSGTDTQYFGPGTRLTVL.

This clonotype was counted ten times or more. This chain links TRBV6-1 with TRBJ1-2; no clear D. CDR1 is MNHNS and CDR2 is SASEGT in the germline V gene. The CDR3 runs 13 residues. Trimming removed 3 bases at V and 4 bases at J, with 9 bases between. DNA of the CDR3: TGTGCCAGCAGTGAGTACGCAGCCTATGGCTACACCTTC. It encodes CASSEYAAYGYTF.

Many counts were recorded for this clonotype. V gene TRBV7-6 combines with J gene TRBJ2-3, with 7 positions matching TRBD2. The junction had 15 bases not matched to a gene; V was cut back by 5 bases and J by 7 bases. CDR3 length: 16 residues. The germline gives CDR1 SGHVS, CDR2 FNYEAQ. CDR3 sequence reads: CASSTPGASGTNTQYF. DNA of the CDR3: TGTGCCAGCAGCACACCTGGGGCTAGCGGTACGAATACGCAGTATTTT.

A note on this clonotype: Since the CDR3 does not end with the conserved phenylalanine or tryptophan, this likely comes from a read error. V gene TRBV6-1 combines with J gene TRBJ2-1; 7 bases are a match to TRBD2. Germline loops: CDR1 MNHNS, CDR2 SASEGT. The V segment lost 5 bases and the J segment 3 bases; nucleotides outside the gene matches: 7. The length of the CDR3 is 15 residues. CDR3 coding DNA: TGTGCCAGCAGTAAACAAGCGGGGAACTACAATGAGCAGTTCTTA. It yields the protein CASSKQAGNYNEQFL.

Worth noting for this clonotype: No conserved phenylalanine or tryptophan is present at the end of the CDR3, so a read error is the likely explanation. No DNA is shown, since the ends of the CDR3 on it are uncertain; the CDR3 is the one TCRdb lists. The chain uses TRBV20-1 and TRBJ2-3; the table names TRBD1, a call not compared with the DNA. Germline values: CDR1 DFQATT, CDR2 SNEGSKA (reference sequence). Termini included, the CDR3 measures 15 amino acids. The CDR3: CSASGALGGEHYFGP.

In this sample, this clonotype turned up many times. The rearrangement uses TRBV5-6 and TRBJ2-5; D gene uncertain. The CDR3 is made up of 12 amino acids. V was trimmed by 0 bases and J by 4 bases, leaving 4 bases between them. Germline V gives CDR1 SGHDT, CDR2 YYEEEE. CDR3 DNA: TGTGCCAGCAGCTTGGGGGCAGAGACCCAGTACTTC. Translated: CASSLGAETQYF.

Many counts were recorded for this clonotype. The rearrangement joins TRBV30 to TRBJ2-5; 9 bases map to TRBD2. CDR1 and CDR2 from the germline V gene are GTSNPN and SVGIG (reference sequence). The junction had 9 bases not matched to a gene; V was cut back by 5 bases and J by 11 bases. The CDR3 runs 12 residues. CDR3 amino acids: CAWDLAGRRQYF. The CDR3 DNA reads TGTGCCTGGGATCTAGCGGGGAGAAGGCAGTACTTC.

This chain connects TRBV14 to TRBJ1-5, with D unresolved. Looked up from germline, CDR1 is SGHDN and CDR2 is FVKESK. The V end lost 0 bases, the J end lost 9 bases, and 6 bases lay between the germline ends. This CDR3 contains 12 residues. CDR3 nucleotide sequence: TGTGCCAGCAGCCAAGATCGGGTGCCCCAGCATTTT. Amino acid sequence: CASSQDRVPQHF.

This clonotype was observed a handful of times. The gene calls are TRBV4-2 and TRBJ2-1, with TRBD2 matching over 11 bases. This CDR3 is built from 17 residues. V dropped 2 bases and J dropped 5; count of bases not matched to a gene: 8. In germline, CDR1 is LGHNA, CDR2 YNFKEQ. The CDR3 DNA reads TGTGCCAGCAGCCAAAGGGCCGCGGGACTAGCGGACAATGAGCAGTTCTTC. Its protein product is CASSQRAAGLADNEQFF.

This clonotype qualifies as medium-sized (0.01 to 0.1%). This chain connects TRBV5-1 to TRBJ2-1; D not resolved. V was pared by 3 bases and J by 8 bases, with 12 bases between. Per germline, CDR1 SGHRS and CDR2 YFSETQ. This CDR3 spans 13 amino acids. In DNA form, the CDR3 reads TGCGCCAGCAGCTCAGTTCCGAGCGATGAGCAGTTCTTC. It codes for CASSSVPSDEQFF.